A single sample is the source of the 26 T cell receptor beta chains below, sequenced in a study of T-cell memory formation after mild COVID-19. Each CDR3 protein gets one entry after TCRdb re-called the 5' RACE reads with MiXCR. The table shows about 27,000 distinct CDR3 sequences, with roughly 15% occurring only once. Sequenced material: PBMCs or a T cell subset sorted from them (not recorded which). The source is an adult who had mild COVID-19 (a few samples of this study predate the infection). Cell type and time point are not known.

This clonotype has a handful of counts. CDR3 sequence (DNA): TGTGCCAGCAGCTTCGCACAGAGCAGCACAGATACGCAGTATTTT. This translates into CASSFAQSSTDTQYF. The V call is TRBV7-2, the J call TRBJ2-3; D is ambiguous. The V and J ends lost 3 bases and 0 bases respectively, with 10 bases between them. The CDR3 spans 15 residues. Per germline, CDR1 SGHTA and CDR2 FQGNSA.

This clonotype was counted only a few times. The V gene is TRBV20-1, the J gene TRBJ1-2; tentative D call: TRBD1 (5 bases). V lost 6 bases to trimming and J lost 0 bases, with 14 bases between them. Germline assignment: CDR1 DFQATT and CDR2 SNEGSKA (reference sequence). This CDR3 is 14 amino acids long. The CDR3 region has the DNA TGCAGTGCCCGGTCACAGGATTCTAACTATGGCTACACCTTC. Its protein product is CSARSQDSNYGYTF.

Many counts were recorded for this clonotype. This chain's CDR3 is CSVAPGLAGGSSYNEQFF. CDR3 sequence (DNA): TGCAGCGTTGCACCGGGACTAGCGGGAGGGAGCTCCTACAATGAGCAGTTCTTC. The chain combines TRBV29-1 with TRBJ2-1; 16 bases fit TRBD2. The V gene end was trimmed by 4 bases and the J gene end by 0 bases; junction bases not matched to a gene: 6. There are 18 residues in the CDR3. CDR1 is SQVTM, CDR2 ANQGSEA, per germline.

This clonotype appeared a single time. The J gene is TRBJ2-7, the V gene TRBV7-9, with 8 positions matching TRBD2. The V and J ends lost 1 base and 7 bases, in that order; junction bases with no gene match: 9. The CDR3 sequence is 15 residues long. Germline CDR1 is SEHNR and CDR2 is FQNEAQ (reference sequence). CDR3 sequence reads: CASSLVSGTRREQYF. DNA for the CDR3: TGTGCCAGCAGCTTAGTTAGCGGGACCCGGCGGGAGCAGTACTTC. Looking up the rest from reference TRBV7-9 and TRBJ2-7 gives the full variable domain: DTGVSQNPRHKITKRGQNVTFRCDPISEHNRLYWYRQTLGQGPEFLTYFQNEAQLEKSRLLSDRFSAERPKGSFSTLEIQRTEQGDSAMYLCASSLVSGTRREQYFGPGTRLTVT.

This clonotype was counted many times. The chain carries TRBV7-2 and TRBJ2-1; 10 bases match TRBD2. Germline CDR1 reads SGHTA; CDR2 reads FQGNSA. This CDR3 has 15 residues. The trim removed 2 bases at V and 5 bases at J, leaving 3 bases unmatched. In DNA form, the CDR3 reads TGTGCCAGCAGCTTACGAGCGGGAGGGCACAATGAGCAGTTCTTC. Its translation is CASSLRAGGHNEQFF. Filled out from reference TRBV7-2 and TRBJ2-1, the complete variable domain reads GAGVSQSPSNKVTEKGKDVELRCDPISGHTALYWYRQSLGQGLEFLIYFQGNSAPDKSGLPSDRFSAERTGGSVSTLTIQRTQQEDSAVYLCASSLRAGGHNEQFFGPGTRLTVL.

This clonotype was observed at least ten times. V is TRBV7-8 and J is TRBJ2-7; the match to TRBD1 covers 8 bases. This CDR3 is built from 14 residues. The V gene end was trimmed by 5 bases and the J gene end by 3 bases; junction bases not matched to a gene: 6. Germline V gene sequence: CDR1 SGHVS, CDR2 FQNEAQ. CDR3 in DNA: TGTGCCAGCAGCCTCGGGACAGGACTCTACGAGCAGTACTTC. Its translation is CASSLGTGLYEQYF.

This clonotype was recorded at least ten times. The chain carries TRBV7-3 and TRBJ2-5; a possible D gene is TRBD1 (6 bases). The CDR3 consists of 13 residues. The V gene lost 2 bases and the J gene lost 6 bases, with 10 bases spanning the gap. CDR1 is SGHTA and CDR2 is FQGTGA in the germline V gene. The CDR3 spells CASSLGTRKTQYF. In DNA, the CDR3 is TGTGCCAGCAGCTTAGGGACAAGGAAGACCCAGTACTTC. The entire variable domain, with the rest obtained from reference TRBV7-3 and TRBJ2-5, is as follows: GAGVSQTPSNKVTEKGKYVELRCDPISGHTALYWYRQSLGQGPEFLIYFQGTGAADDSGLPNDRFFAVRPEGSVSTLKIQRTERGDSAVYLCASSLGTRKTQYFGPGTRLLVL.

The chain recombines TRBV4-3 with TRBJ2-1; D is ambiguous. Germline values: CDR1 LGHNA, CDR2 YSLEER. This CDR3 contains 13 residues. Trimming shortened V by 0 bases and J by 5 bases, and 5 bases separated the two germline ends. CDR3 region: CASSQERDNEQFF. CDR3 in DNA: TGCGCCAGCAGCCAAGAAAGGGACAATGAGCAGTTCTTC.

This clonotype was picked up many times. The chain combines TRBV12-3 or TRBV12-4 with TRBJ1-6; 9 nucleotides match TRBD1. V trimming: 7 bases; J trimming: 8 bases; junction bases outside the gene matches: 3. The CDR3 consists of 13 residues. Here the CDR3 reads CASTRQGDSPLHF. The CDR3 DNA follows: TGTGCCAGCACGAGACAGGGGGATTCACCCCTCCACTTT.

This clonotype was counted many times. The chain has TRBV9 and TRBJ2-3; possible D gene TRBD2, 6 bases. This CDR3 is 15 amino acids long. V was clipped by 2 bases and J by 0 bases, with 10 bases between them. Germline CDR1 reads SGDLS; CDR2 reads YYNGEE. The CDR3 bases are TGTGCCAGCAGCGTTGGGACTGCTAGCACAGATACGCAGTATTTT. This gives the protein CASSVGTASTDTQYF. The full variable domain, with the rest looked up from reference TRBV9 and TRBJ2-3, is DSGVTQTPKHLITATGQRVTLRCSPRSGDLSVYWYQQSLDQGLQFLIQYYNGEERAKGNILERFSAQQFPDLHSELNLSSLELGDSALYFCASSVGTASTDTQYFGPGTRLTVL.

The V gene is TRBV24-1, the J gene TRBJ2-5, with D possibly being TRBD1 (5 bases). Germline CDR1 and CDR2: KGHDR and SFDVKD. This CDR3 contains 15 residues. V was shortened by 1 base and J by 6 bases, with 14 bases between the two germline ends. The CDR3 is CATSDFGQGGKTQYF. As DNA, the CDR3 is TGTGCCACCAGTGATTTTGGCCAGGGTGGTAAGACCCAGTACTTC.

This clonotype has a handful of counts. The gene calls are TRBV3-1 and TRBJ2-2; D unresolved. Trimming shortened V by 1 base and J by 6 bases, and 3 bases separated the two germline ends. CDR1 is LGHDT and CDR2 is YNNKEL in the germline V gene (reference sequence). This CDR3 comprises 12 residues. The CDR3 nucleotides read TGTGCCAGCAGCCAAGTTGCCGGGGAGCTGTTTTTT. It is translated as CASSQVAGELFF.

The V call is TRBV4-2, the J call TRBJ1-2, with D unclear. The V gene lost 0 bases and the J gene lost 4 bases, with 3 bases spanning the gap. The CDR3 runs 12 residues. Germline V gene lookup returns CDR1 LGHNA and CDR2 YNFKEQ. The CDR3 spells CASSQEGYGYTF. The CDR3 DNA sequence: TGTGCCAGCAGCCAAGAGGGCTATGGCTACACCTTC.

This clonotype was recorded many times. The V call is TRBV4-2, the J call TRBJ2-3; 13 nucleotides match TRBD2. The V gene end was trimmed by 2 bases and the J gene end by 2 bases; junction bases not matched to a gene: 4. Per the germline V gene, CDR1 is LGHNA and CDR2 is YNFKEQ. The CDR3 contains 17 residues. CDR3 sequence reads: CASSQRGTSGDTDTQYF. CDR3 DNA: TGTGCCAGCAGCCAAAGGGGGACTAGCGGGGACACAGATACGCAGTATTTT.

Points on this clonotype: A much larger clone lies one base from this, so it may be a read error. The chain couples TRBV2 to TRBJ1-4; 7 bases match TRBD1. The CDR3 spans 14 residues. From germline, CDR1 is SNHLY and CDR2 FYNNEI. CDR3 amino acids: CASRDRTGLEKLIF. The CDR3 region has the DNA TGTGCCAGCAGAGACCGGACAGGTCTTGAAAAACTGATTTTT.

The J gene is TRBJ1-2, the V gene TRBV5-4; 8 nucleotides line up with TRBD1. The CDR3 runs to 12 residues. CDR1 is SGHNT, CDR2 YYREEE, per germline (reference sequence). Losses at the gene ends were 4 bases for V and 8 bases for J; bases not matched to a gene: 4. The DNA for the CDR3 is TGTGCCAGCAGCCAGGGGGCGGGAGGCTACACCTTC. Amino acids: CASSQGAGGYTF. The whole variable domain, filled in from reference TRBV5-4 and TRBJ1-2, reads ETGVTQSPTHLIKTRGQQVTLRCSSQSGHNTVSWYQQALGQGPQFIFQYYREEENGRGNFPPRFSGLQFPNYSSELNVNALELDDSALYLCASSQGAGGYTFGSGTRLTVV.

This clonotype has only a few counts. The gene calls are TRBV12-3 or TRBV12-4 and TRBJ2-7; tentatively, D is TRBD2 (7 bases). Trimming left V 5 bases short and J 2 bases short, with 16 bases between. CDR3 length equals 15 residues. The CDR3 coding sequence is TGTGCCAGCAGTCTGGGGGGGGGCGCGGCCTACGAGCAGTACTTC. Protein: CASSLGGGAAYEQYF.

The chain is built from TRBV7-6 and TRBJ2-3, with 10 bases fitting TRBD2. V was pared by 4 bases and J by 4 bases, with 8 bases of the junction left unmatched. The germline V gene encodes CDR1 SGHVS and CDR2 FNYEAQ. The CDR3 is 16 residues long. Here the CDR3 DNA reads TGTGCCAGCAGCTCTCCCAGCGGGGGGGCCCCAGATACGCAGTATTTT. Protein sequence: CASSSPSGGAPDTQYF.

This clonotype was counted at least ten times. The V gene is TRBV5-1, the J gene TRBJ1-2; TRBD1 agrees at 9 bases. Germline CDR1 and CDR2: SGHRS and YFSETQ. V lost 0 bases and J lost 4; bases outside the gene matches: 4. The CDR3 runs to 15 residues. For the CDR3, the DNA is TGCGCCAGCAGCTTGGACAGGGGGCGAACCTATGGCTACACCTTC. Protein: CASSLDRGRTYGYTF.

Comment on this clonotype: One base away lies a much larger clone, so this may be a sequencing read error. The rearrangement joins TRBV2 to TRBJ1-1, with D hard to call. The CDR3 has 14 amino acids. From germline, CDR1 is SNHLY and CDR2 FYNNEI. Here the CDR3 DNA reads TGTGCCAGCATCTTGGACTCGACGAACGCTGAAGCTTTCTTT. Amino acid sequence: CASILDSTNAEAFF. Using reference TRBV2 and TRBJ1-1 for the parts outside the CDR3, the full variable domain is EPEVTQTPSHQVTQMGQEVILRCVPISNHLYFYWYRQILGQKVEFLVSFYNNEISEKSEIFDDQFSVERPDGSNFTLKIRSTKLEDSAMYFCASILDSTNAEAFFGQGTRLTVV.

The chain is built from TRBV9 and TRBJ1-2; D may be TRBD1 (5 bases). CDR1 and CDR2 from the germline V gene are SGDLS and YYNGEE. This CDR3 is built from 17 residues. V was trimmed by 2 bases and J by 5 bases, leaving 22 bases between them. The DNA for the CDR3 is TGTGCCAGCAGCGTGAGACGGGACGTCGCTGAGGGGTATGGCTACACCTTC. Encoded protein: CASSVRRDVAEGYGYTF.

By proportion, this clonotype is medium-sized. The junction and the germline gene differ at one end; a read error may be behind it. This chain links TRBV7-7 with TRBJ2-1; D gene ambiguous. The CDR3 covers 15 residues. Germline CDR1 is SSHAT and CDR2 is FNYEAQ (reference sequence). In nucleotides, the CDR3 is TGTGCTAGCAGCTTCGTAGCTGTAGCCTACAATGAGCAGTTCTTC. Its protein product is CASSFVAVAYNEQFF.

V and J are TRBV12-3 or TRBV12-4 and TRBJ1-1; 11 bases align to TRBD1. The CDR3 runs 13 residues. V gave up 4 bases and J gave up 9 bases; unmatched junction bases: 4. The DNA for the CDR3 is TGTGCCAGCAGTTCGGGACAGGGGGTGAAAGCTTTCTTT. It yields the protein CASSSGQGVKAFF.

This clonotype showed up many times. The chain carries TRBV18 and TRBJ2-7, with D unclear. CDR1 KGHSH and CDR2 LQKENI come from the germline V gene. The CDR3 has 13 amino acids. V lost 4 bases to trimming and J lost 4 bases, with 11 bases between them. The CDR3 loop reads CASSLQQEYEQYF. In DNA, the CDR3 is TGTGCCAGCTCACTCCAACAAGAATACGAGCAGTACTTC.

This clonotype was seen at least ten times. V and J are TRBV12-3 or TRBV12-4 and TRBJ2-5; D is unclear. CDR3 size: 14 residues. Trimming removed 3 bases at V and 4 bases at J, with 12 bases between. Here the CDR3 DNA reads TGTGCCAGCAGTTTCCTAGTAAGAGGAGAGACCCAGTACTTC. As protein: CASSFLVRGETQYF.

The rearrangement uses TRBV5-4 and TRBJ2-5; TRBD1 might be the D (5 bases). The germline V gene has CDR1 SGHNT and CDR2 YYREEE (reference sequence). The V and J ends lost 0 bases and 5 bases respectively, with 11 bases between them. The CDR3 has 14 residues. In DNA form, the CDR3 reads TGTGCCAGCAGCTTGGGGGGCGGTTTTGAGACCCAGTACTTC. It translates to CASSLGGGFETQYF.